This T cell receptor beta chain derives from a study of blood T cell repertoires in COVID-19. Turning to the study itself: The samples span acute and convalescent COVID-19 from the United States, Italy and Spain.

In the original processing: Estimated nucleated cell counts came from reference gene primer amplification. This table comes from immunoSEQ multiplex PCR, and its TCRdb copy is limited to in-frame clones, with some not included. That table gives V, J and clone size, and the DNA gave D and trimming. The sample has 60,000 to 75,000 clones; more than 65% are singletons. This CDR3 region has 15 residues. The V gene's germline CDR1 is LGHDT and CDR2 YNNKEL (reference sequence). The V gene end was trimmed by 2 bases and the J gene end by 3 bases; junction bases not matched to a gene: 6. The sequence came from a woman aged 45-65 years with acute or convalescent COVID-19. The material sequenced was peripheral blood. This chain connects TRBV3-1 (or the pseudogene TRBV3-2) to TRBJ2-7; 8 nucleotides line up with TRBD1. CDR3: CASSQMPGGFYEQYF. The CDR3, as DNA: TGTGCCAGCAGCCAAATGCCAGGGGGCTTCTACGAGCAGTACTTC.